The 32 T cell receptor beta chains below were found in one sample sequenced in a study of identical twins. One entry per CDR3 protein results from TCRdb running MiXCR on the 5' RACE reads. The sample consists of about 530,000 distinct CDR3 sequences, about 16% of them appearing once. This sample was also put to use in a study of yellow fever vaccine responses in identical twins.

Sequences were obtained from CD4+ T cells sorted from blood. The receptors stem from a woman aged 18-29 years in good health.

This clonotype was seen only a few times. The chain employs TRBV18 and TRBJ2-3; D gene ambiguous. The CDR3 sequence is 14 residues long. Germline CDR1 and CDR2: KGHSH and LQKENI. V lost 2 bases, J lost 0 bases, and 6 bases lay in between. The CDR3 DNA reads TGTGCCAGCTCACCAAGCCTAAGCACAGATACGCAGTATTTT. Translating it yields CASSPSLSTDTQYF. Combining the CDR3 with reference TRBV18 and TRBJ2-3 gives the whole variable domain NAGVMQNPRHLVRRRGQEARLRCSPMKGHSHVYWYRQLPEEGLKFMVYLQKENIIDESGMPKERFSAEFPKEGPSILRIQQVVRGDSAAYFCASSPSLSTDTQYFGPGTRLTVL.

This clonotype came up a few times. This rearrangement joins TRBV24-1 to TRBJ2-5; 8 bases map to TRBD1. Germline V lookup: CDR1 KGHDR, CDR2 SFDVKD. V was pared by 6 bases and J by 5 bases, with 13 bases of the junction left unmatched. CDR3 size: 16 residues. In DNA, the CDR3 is TGTGCCACCAGTTTTTTTAGACAGGGGCCGGGGGAGACCCAGTACTTC. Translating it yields CATSFFRQGPGETQYF.

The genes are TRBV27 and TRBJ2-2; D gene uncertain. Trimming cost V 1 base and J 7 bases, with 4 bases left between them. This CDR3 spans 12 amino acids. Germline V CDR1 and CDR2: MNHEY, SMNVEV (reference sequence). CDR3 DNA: TGTGCCAGCAGTTTATATATCGGGGAGCTGTTTTTT. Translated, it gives CASSLYIGELFF.

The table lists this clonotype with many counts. The CDR3 DNA sequence: TGCGCCAGCAGCTTTGGGGGAATTGAAGCTTTCTTT. Residues: CASSFGGIEAFF. V gene TRBV5-1 combines with J gene TRBJ1-1, with a tentative D call TRBD1 (5 bases). Germline CDR1 and CDR2: SGHRS and YFSETQ. V was pared by 2 bases and J by 7 bases, with 9 bases between. CDR3 size: 12 residues.

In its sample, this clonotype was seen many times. CDR3 in amino acids: CASSSQGLGTGELFF. The CDR3 DNA is TGTGCCAGCAGCTCCCAAGGGCTCGGCACCGGGGAGCTGTTTTTT. This chain links TRBV11-2 with TRBJ2-2; D not certain. Trimming removed 4 bases at V and 4 bases at J, with 13 bases between. The CDR3 totals 15 residues. Germline V gene sequence: CDR1 SGHAT, CDR2 FQNNGV.

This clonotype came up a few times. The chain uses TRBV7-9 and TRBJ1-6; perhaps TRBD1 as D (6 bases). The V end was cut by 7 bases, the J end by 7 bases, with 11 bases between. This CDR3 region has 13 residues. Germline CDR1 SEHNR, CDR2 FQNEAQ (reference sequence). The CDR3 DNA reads TGTGCCAGCACACAGGGTTACAATTCACCCCTCCACTTT. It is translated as CASTQGYNSPLHF.

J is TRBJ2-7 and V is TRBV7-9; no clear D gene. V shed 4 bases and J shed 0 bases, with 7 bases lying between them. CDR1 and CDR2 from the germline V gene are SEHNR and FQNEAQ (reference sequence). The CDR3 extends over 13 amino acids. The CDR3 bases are TGTGCCAGCAGCTCCATAAGCTCCTACGAGCAGTACTTC. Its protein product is CASSSISSYEQYF.

The CDR3 loop reads CSARPMAGQETQYF. The CDR3 DNA follows: TGCAGTGCTAGGCCGATGGCGGGACAAGAGACCCAGTACTTC. This sequence joins TRBV20-1 and TRBJ2-5; the D gene is possibly TRBD2 (6 bases). This CDR3 region has 14 residues. Germline lookup yields CDR1 DFQATT and CDR2 SNEGSKA (reference sequence). Trimming cost V 3 bases and J 2 bases, with 13 bases left between them.

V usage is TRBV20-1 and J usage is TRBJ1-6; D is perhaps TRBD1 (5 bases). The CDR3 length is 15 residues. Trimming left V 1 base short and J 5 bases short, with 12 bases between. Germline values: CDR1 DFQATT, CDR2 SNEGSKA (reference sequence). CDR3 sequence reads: CSARGGSRNNSPLHF. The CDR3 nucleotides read TGCAGTGCTAGAGGGGGGTCCCGAAATAATTCACCCCTCCACTTT.

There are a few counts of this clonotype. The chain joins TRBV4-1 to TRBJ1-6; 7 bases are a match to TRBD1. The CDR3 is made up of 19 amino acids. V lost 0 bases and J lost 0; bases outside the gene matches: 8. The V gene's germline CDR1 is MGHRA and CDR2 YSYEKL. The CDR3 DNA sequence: TGCGCCAGCAGCCAAGAAGTGGGACAGACAAGCTCCTATAATTCACCCCTCCACTTT. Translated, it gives CASSQEVGQTSSYNSPLHF.

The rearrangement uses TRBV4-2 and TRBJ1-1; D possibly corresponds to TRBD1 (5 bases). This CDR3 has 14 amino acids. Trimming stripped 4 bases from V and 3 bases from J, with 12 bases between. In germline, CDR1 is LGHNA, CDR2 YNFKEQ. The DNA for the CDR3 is TGTGCCAGCAGCCTAAGGGCCAGGGACACTGAAGCTTTCTTT. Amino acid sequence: CASSLRARDTEAFF.

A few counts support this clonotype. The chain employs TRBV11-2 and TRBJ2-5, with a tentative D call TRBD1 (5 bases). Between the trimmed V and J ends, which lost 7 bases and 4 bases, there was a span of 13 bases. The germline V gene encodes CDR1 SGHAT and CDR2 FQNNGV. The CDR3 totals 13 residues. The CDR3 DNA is TGTGCCAGCACTCCAGGGCAGTTAGAGACCCAGTACTTC. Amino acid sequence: CASTPGQLETQYF.

The CDR3 region has the DNA TGTGCCAGCAGTGACTCGAGCCTCTCCGGATCCAACACCGGGGAGCTGTTTTTT. This codes for CASSDSSLSGSNTGELFF. This chain links TRBV6-4 with TRBJ2-2; no firm D call. The CDR3 consists of 18 residues. V lost 0 bases and J 2 bases, leaving 16 bases between the germline ends. Germline assignment: CDR1 MRHNA and CDR2 SNTAGT.

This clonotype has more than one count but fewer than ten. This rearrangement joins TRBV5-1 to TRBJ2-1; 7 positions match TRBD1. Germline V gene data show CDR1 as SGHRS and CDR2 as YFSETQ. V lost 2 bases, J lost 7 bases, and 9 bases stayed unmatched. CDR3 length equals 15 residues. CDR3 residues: CASSFRGQPENEQFF. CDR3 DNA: TGCGCCAGCAGCTTTAGGGGACAGCCTGAGAATGAGCAGTTCTTC.

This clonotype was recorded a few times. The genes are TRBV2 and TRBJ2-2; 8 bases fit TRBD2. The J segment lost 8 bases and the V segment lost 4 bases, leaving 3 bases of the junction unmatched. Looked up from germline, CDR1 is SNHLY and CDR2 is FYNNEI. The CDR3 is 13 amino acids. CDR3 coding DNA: TGTGCCAGCAGTGTGACTAGCGCAGGGGAGCTGTTTTTT. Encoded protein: CASSVTSAGELFF. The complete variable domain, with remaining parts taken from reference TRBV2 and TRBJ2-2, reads EPEVTQTPSHQVTQMGQEVILRCVPISNHLYFYWYRQILGQKVEFLVSFYNNEISEKSEIFDDQFSVERPDGSNFTLKIRSTKLEDSAMYFCASSVTSAGELFFGEGSRLTVL.

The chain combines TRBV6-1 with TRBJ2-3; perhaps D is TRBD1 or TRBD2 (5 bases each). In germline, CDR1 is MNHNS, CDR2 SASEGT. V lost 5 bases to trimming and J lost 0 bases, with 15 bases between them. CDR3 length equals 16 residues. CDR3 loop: CASSRGPSPSTDTQYF. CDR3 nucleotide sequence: TGTGCCAGCAGTCGGGGCCCATCGCCCAGCACAGATACGCAGTATTTT.

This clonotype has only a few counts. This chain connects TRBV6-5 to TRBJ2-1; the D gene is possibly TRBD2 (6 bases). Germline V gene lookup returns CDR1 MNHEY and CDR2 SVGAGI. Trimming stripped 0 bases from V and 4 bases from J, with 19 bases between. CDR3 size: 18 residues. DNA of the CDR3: TGTGCCAGCAGTTACTCGCCTTCCGAGGGGAGGATATACAATGAGCAGTTCTTC. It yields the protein CASSYSPSEGRIYNEQFF.

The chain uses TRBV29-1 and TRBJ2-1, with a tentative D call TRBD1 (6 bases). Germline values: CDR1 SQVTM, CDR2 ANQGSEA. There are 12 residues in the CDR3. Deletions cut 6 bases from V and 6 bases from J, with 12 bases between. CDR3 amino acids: CSVRGSGNEQFF. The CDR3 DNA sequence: TGCAGCGTCAGGGGATCAGGCAATGAGCAGTTCTTC.

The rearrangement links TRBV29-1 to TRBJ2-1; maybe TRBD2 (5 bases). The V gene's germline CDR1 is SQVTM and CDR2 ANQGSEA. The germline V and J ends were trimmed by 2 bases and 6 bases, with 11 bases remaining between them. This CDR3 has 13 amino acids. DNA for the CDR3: TGCAGCGTTGAATACGGGATCGGCAATGAGCAGTTCTTC. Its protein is CSVEYGIGNEQFF.

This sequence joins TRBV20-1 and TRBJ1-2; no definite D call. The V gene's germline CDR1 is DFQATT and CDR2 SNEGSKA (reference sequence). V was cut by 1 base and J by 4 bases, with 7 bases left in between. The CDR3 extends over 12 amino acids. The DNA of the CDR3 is TGCAGTGCTAGAGGGGTTGGCTATGGCTACACCTTC. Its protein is CSARGVGYGYTF.

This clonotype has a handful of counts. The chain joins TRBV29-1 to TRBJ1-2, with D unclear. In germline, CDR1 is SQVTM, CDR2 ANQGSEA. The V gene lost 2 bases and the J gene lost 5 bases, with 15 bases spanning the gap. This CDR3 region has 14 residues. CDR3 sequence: CSVEKGGGYYGYTF. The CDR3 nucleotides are TGCAGCGTTGAAAAGGGAGGAGGGTATTATGGCTACACCTTC.

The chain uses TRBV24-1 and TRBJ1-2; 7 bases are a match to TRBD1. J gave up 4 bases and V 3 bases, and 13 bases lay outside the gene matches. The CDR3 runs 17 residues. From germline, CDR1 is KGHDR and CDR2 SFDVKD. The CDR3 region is CATSDRAEMTGIYGYTF. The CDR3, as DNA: TGTGCCACCAGTGATAGGGCAGAAATGACAGGGATCTATGGCTACACCTTC.

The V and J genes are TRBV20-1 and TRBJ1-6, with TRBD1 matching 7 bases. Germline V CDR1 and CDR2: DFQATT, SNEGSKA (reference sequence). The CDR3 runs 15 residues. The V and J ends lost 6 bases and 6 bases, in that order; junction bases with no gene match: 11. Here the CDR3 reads CSATGTEVSNSPLHF. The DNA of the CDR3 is TGCAGTGCAACCGGGACAGAAGTTAGTAATTCACCCCTCCACTTT.

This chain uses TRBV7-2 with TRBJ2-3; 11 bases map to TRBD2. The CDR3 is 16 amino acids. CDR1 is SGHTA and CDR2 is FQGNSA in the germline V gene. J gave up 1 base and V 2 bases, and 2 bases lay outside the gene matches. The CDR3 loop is CASSLLGLAGTDTQYF. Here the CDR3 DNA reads TGTGCCAGCAGCTTACTGGGACTAGCGGGCACAGATACGCAGTATTTT.

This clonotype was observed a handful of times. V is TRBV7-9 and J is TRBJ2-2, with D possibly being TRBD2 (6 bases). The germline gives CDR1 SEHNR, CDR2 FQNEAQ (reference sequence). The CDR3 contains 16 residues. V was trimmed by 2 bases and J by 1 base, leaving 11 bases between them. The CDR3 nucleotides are TGTGCCAGCAGCTTACGCGGGGCAGAGAACACCGGGGAGCTGTTTTTT. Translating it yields CASSLRGAENTGELFF.

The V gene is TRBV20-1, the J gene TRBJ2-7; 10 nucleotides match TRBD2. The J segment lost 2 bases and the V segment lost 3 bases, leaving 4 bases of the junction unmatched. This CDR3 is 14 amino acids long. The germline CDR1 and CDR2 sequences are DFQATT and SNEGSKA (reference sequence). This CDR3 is CSASLTSGAYEQYV. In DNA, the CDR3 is TGCAGTGCTAGTCTTACTAGCGGGGCCTACGAGCAGTACGTC.

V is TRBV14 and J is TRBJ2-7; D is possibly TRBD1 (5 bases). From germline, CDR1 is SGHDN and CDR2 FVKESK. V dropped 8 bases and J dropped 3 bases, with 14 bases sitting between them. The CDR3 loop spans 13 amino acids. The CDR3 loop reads CASLIHRFYEQYV. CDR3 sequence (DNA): TGTGCCAGCCTTATTCACAGGTTCTACGAGCAGTACGTC.

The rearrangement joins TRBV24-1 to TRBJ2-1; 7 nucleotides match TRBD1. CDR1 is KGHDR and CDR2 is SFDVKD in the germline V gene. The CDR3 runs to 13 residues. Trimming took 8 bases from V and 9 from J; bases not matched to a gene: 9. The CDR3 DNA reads TGTGCCACCACCTCCGACAGGGACGGTGAGCAGTTCTTC. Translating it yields CATTSDRDGEQFF.

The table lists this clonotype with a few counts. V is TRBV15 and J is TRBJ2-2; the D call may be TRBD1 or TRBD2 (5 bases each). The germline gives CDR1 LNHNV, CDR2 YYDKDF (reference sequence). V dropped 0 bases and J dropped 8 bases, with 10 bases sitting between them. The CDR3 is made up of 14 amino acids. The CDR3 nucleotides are TGTGCCACCAGCAGAGATGCCAGGGAGGGGGAGCTGTTTTTT. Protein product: CATSRDAREGELFF.

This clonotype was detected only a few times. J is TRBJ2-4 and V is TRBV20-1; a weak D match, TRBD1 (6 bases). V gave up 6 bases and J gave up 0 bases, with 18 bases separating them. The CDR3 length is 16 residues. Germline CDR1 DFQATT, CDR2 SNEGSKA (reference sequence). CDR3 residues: CSALLGQSLAKNIQYF. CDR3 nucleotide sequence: TGCAGTGCCTTATTAGGACAGTCACTAGCCAAAAACATTCAGTACTTC.

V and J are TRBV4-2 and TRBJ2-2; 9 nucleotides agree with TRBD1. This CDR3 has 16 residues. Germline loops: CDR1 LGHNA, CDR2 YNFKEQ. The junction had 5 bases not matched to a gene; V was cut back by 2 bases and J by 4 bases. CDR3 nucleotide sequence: TGTGCCAGCAGCCAACCTGACAGGGGGGTCACCGGGGAGCTGTTTTTT. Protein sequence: CASSQPDRGVTGELFF.

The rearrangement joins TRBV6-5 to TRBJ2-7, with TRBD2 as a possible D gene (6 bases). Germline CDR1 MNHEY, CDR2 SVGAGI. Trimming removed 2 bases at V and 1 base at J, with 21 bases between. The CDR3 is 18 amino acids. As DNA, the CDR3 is TGTGCCAGCAGTTACCCAAATACCCGGACTAACTGTTCCTACGAGCAGTACGTC. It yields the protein CASSYPNTRTNCSYEQYV.